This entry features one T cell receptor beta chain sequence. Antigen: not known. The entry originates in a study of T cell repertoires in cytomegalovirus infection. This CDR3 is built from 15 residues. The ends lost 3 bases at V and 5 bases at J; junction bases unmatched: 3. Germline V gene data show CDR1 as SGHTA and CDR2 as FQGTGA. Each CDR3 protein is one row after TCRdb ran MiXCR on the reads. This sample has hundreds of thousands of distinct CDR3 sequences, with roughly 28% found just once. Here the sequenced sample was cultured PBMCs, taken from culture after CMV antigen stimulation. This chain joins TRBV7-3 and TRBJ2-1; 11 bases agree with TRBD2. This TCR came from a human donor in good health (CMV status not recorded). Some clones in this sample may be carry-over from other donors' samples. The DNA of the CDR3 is TGTGCCAGCAGCTTTAGCGGGGGGGAGAACAATGAGCAGTTCTTC. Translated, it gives CASSFSGGENNEQFF.